The source of this T cell receptor beta chain is a study of T cell responses to AZD1222 COVID-19 vaccine. On the study more broadly: Pooling covered second doses at about 4 or about 12 weeks.

The table lists this clone with a count of one. No antigen is known for it. The data were produced by immunoSEQ multiplex PCR, yet TCRdb's version contains in-frame clones alone and is incomplete. There are about 170,000 clones in the sample; roughly 90% occur only once, and 2.5% to 3% lies in the top ten. Notes on the study in general: Repertoires were sampled only after the peak T cell response. Reports say nearly half of spike-specific TCRs go after unmutated variant regions. Most donors were white British and more were female, and clonal diversity was possibly underestimated.

Germline CDR1 and CDR2: LNHDA and SQIVND (reference sequence). Trimming cost V 4 bases and J 1 base; bases outside gene matches: 10. The CDR3 consists of 18 residues. The sample consisted of peripheral blood, taken on day 0 of AZD1222 vaccination. This chain joins TRBV19 and TRBJ2-4, with 10 nucleotides matching TRBD2. This TCR came from an adult in good health. For the CDR3, the DNA is TGTGCCAGTAGTAGCCTAGCGGGAGTGGTAGGCGCCAAAAACATTCAGTACTTC. This translates into CASSSLAGVVGAKNIQYF.